These 10 T cell receptor beta chains originate from one sample sequenced in a study of T cell repertoires in ileal Crohn's disease. TCRdb's copy holds only in-frame clones and misses some; the assay was immunoSEQ multiplex PCR. In the table there are 9,000 to 13,000 clones, under 80% of which are singletons. The sequenced sample was ileal tissue. The receptors stem from an adult with Crohn's disease.

The chain is built from TRBV4-2 and TRBJ1-3; no clear D. The CDR3 is 15 amino acids. V dropped 0 bases and J dropped 1 base, with 7 bases sitting between them. Germline loops: CDR1 LGHNA, CDR2 YNFKEQ. CDR3: CASSQDRGSGNTIYF. CDR3 coding DNA: TGTGCCAGCAGCCAAGATCGGGGATCTGGAAACACCATATATTTT.

The chain links TRBV9 to TRBJ2-3, with D perhaps TRBD1 (6 bases). Trimming removed 3 bases from V and 1 base from J, with 24 bases in between. CDR3 length equals 19 residues. Germline V lookup: CDR1 SGDLS, CDR2 YYNGEE. The chain's CDR3 is CASSEATPRGQPGTDTQYF. CDR3 DNA sequence: TGTGCCAGCAGCGAGGCAACCCCAAGGGGACAACCGGGCACAGATACGCAGTATTTT.

This chain links TRBV28 with TRBJ2-6; 7 bases are shared with TRBD1. Germline values: CDR1 MDHEN, CDR2 SYDVKM. CDR3 length: 14 amino acids. The J segment lost 2 bases and the V segment lost 6 bases, leaving 1 base of the junction unmatched. This chain's CDR3 is CASSGTAGANVLTF. DNA of the CDR3: TGTGCCAGCAGCGGGACAGCTGGGGCCAACGTCCTGACTTTC.

The count of this clone is one. The chain is built from TRBV18 and TRBJ1-4; D remains ambiguous. Per the germline V gene, CDR1 is KGHSH and CDR2 is LQKENI. The V end was cut by 4 bases, the J end by 11 bases, with 14 bases between. The CDR3 is 13 amino acids. CDR3 loop: CASSRIGWAKLFF. In nucleotides, the CDR3 is TGTGCCAGCTCACGTATTGGGTGGGCCAAACTGTTTTTT. Full variable domain (rest looked up from reference TRBV18 and TRBJ1-4): NAGVMQNPRHLVRRRGQEARLRCSPMKGHSHVYWYRQLPEEGLKFMVYLQKENIIDESGMPKERFSAEFPKEGPSILRIQQVVRGDSAAYFCASSRIGWAKLFFGSGTQLSVL.

V and J are TRBV5-1 and TRBJ1-2, with TRBD1 matching over 7 bases. Germline V lookup: CDR1 SGHRS, CDR2 YFSETQ. The CDR3 is 13 residues long. Germline trimming cut 1 base from V and 8 bases from J; bases unmatched to any gene: 5. The CDR3 reads CASSLQGVGGYTF. CDR3 sequence (DNA): TGCGCCAGCAGCTTGCAGGGGGTAGGCGGCTACACCTTC.

V and J are TRBV7-9 and TRBJ2-5, with D perhaps TRBD2 (5 bases). Germline loops: CDR1 SEHNR, CDR2 FQNEAQ (reference sequence). Deletions cut 1 base from V and 5 bases from J, with 14 bases between. The CDR3 contains 15 residues. The CDR3 DNA follows: TGTGCCAGCAGCTTAGGTCTGGGGAGTTCGGAGACCCAGTACTTC. Amino acid sequence: CASSLGLGSSETQYF.

The chain carries TRBV10-3 and TRBJ1-5; 7 bases are shared with TRBD1. Germline CDR1 and CDR2: ENHRY and SYGVKD. The CDR3 sequence is 13 residues long. V was pared by 2 bases and J by 5 bases, with 0 bases of the junction left unmatched. The CDR3 spells CAISEQGDQPQHF. CDR3 DNA: TGTGCCATCAGTGAGCAGGGGGATCAGCCCCAGCATTTT.

This clone was counted between two and nine times. V is TRBV7-8 and J is TRBJ2-7, with 7 bases aligning to TRBD1. CDR3 length equals 16 residues. The germline V gene encodes CDR1 SGHVS and CDR2 FQNEAQ. The J segment lost 4 bases and the V segment lost 2 bases, leaving 11 bases of the junction unmatched. In DNA form, the CDR3 reads TGTGCCAGCAGCTTACCATCAGGGGGTGGTAGGTACGAGCAGTACTTC. Its translation: CASSLPSGGGRYEQYF.

The rearrangement joins TRBV6-1 to TRBJ1-2; TRBD1 aligns across 8 bases. V was clipped by 4 bases and J by 4 bases; unmatched bases: 14. This CDR3 is built from 17 residues. CDR1 is MNHNS and CDR2 is SASEGT in the germline V gene. The CDR3 reads CASSGTGTGSFLYGYTF. The CDR3 bases are TGTGCCAGCAGTGGAACCGGGACAGGCTCTTTCCTCTATGGCTACACCTTC.

The gene calls are TRBV27 and TRBJ2-3, with D possibly matching TRBD2 (6 bases). CDR1 MNHEY and CDR2 SMNVEV come from the germline V gene (reference sequence). V lost 5 bases and J 2 bases, leaving 14 bases between the germline ends. The CDR3 loop spans 15 amino acids. The CDR3 sequence is CASSPPTSYTDTQYF. The CDR3 region has the DNA TGTGCCAGCAGTCCCCCGACTAGTTACACAGATACGCAGTATTTT.